Below, 22 T cell receptor beta chains from the same sample are listed, as sequenced in a study of blood T cell repertoires in COVID-19. TCRdb's table, derived via immunoSEQ multiplex PCR, lists solely in-frame clones and lacks some. The data contain roughly 180,000 clones, around 87% of them singletons. The sample taken for sequencing was peripheral blood. The receptor set was obtained from a woman aged 25 to 39 with active or convalescent COVID-19.

V is TRBV2 and J is TRBJ2-5; TRBD2 aligns across 16 bases. V shed 8 bases and J 5 bases; nucleotides not matched to a gene: 14. This CDR3 comprises 18 residues. From germline, CDR1 is SNHLY and CDR2 FYNNEI. The CDR3 is CASQKGLAGGRFGETQYF. DNA of the CDR3: TGTGCCAGCCAGAAGGGACTAGCGGGGGGGCGATTTGGGGAGACCCAGTACTTC.

This chain uses TRBV5-1 with TRBJ2-2, with 11 positions matching TRBD2. The CDR3 runs to 16 residues. Germline V gives CDR1 SGHRS, CDR2 YFSETQ. V shed 0 bases and J 7 bases; nucleotides not matched to a gene: 5. The CDR3 DNA is TGCGCCAGCAGCTTGGTTGCGACTAGCGGGGACGGGGAGCTGTTTTTT. This codes for CASSLVATSGDGELFF.

The chain uses TRBV11-3 and TRBJ2-1; D is possibly TRBD2 (6 bases). The CDR3 spans 14 residues. V gave up 2 bases and J gave up 4 bases, with 9 bases separating them. Germline lookup yields CDR1 SGHNT and CDR2 YENEEA. The CDR3 is CASSLTSLYNEQFF. As DNA, the CDR3 is TGTGCCAGCAGCTTAACTAGCCTTTACAATGAGCAGTTCTTC.

V and J are TRBV5-1 and TRBJ2-2; 8 bases are a match to TRBD1. The CDR3 consists of 14 residues. Germline loops: CDR1 SGHRS, CDR2 YFSETQ. V dropped 7 bases and J dropped 8; count of bases not matched to a gene: 10. CDR3 nucleotide sequence: TGCGCCAGCCGGTGGCAGGGGGCTGAAGGGGAGCTGTTTTTT. Protein product: CASRWQGAEGELFF.

The rearrangement joins TRBV7-6 to TRBJ2-1; 10 bases agree with TRBD2. From germline, CDR1 is SGHVS and CDR2 FNYEAQ. V was clipped by 5 bases and J by 4 bases; unmatched bases: 8. The CDR3 is 16 residues long. In DNA form, the CDR3 reads TGTGCCAGCAGCCTGCAAGCGGGAGGGGGTTACAATGAGCAGTTCTTC. Protein: CASSLQAGGGYNEQFF.

There are a few counts of this clone. CDR3 residues: CASSARVGQPQHF. The CDR3 bases are TGTGCCAGCAGCGCGCGGGTAGGTCAGCCCCAGCATTTT. The chain is built from TRBV7-2 and TRBJ1-5; no definite D call. The CDR3 has 13 amino acids. V was shortened by 5 bases and J by 6 bases, with 11 bases between the two germline ends. Germline CDR1 reads SGHTA; CDR2 reads FQGNSA.

V usage is TRBV5-4 and J usage is TRBJ2-3; D perhaps matches TRBD2 (7 bases). The CDR3 loop spans 17 amino acids. CDR1 is SGHNT and CDR2 is YYREEE in the germline V gene (reference sequence). Trimming left V 0 bases short and J 6 bases short, with 20 bases between. The chain's CDR3 is CASSLGGPGGNLDTQYF. CDR3 sequence (DNA): TGTGCCAGCAGCTTGGGCGGACCGGGGGGCAATTTGGATACGCAGTATTTT.

For the CDR3, the DNA is TGTGCCTGTAGGACAGGGGGAAACACCATATATTTT. This gives the protein CACRTGGNTIYF. J is TRBJ1-3 and V is TRBV30, with TRBD1 matching 8 bases. Trimming at V came to 6 bases and at J to 4 bases, leaving 2 bases not matched to a gene. The V gene's germline CDR1 is GTSNPN and CDR2 SVGIG (reference sequence). The CDR3 sequence is 12 residues long.

V gene TRBV7-8 combines with J gene TRBJ2-2; perhaps TRBD1 as D (6 bases). V lost 6 bases, J lost 4 bases, and 12 bases lay in between. The CDR3 loop spans 14 amino acids. In germline, CDR1 is SGHVS, CDR2 FQNEAQ. The CDR3 sequence is CASRYRAGTGELFF. CDR3 nucleotide sequence: TGTGCCAGCAGGTACAGGGCGGGCACCGGGGAGCTGTTTTTT.

This clone was recorded only once. The chain is built from TRBV19 and TRBJ2-7; possibly TRBD1 for D (6 bases). This CDR3 is 15 amino acids long. V lost 3 bases and J 2 bases, leaving 14 bases between the germline ends. CDR1 is LNHDA and CDR2 is SQIVND in the germline V gene (reference sequence). The CDR3 sequence is CASSIRLQGPYEQYF. The CDR3 DNA is TGTGCCAGTAGTATTCGGTTACAGGGTCCCTACGAGCAGTACTTC.

CDR3: CASSYGQGGYGYTF. Written as DNA, the CDR3 is TGTGCCAGCAGTTACGGGCAGGGCGGCTATGGCTACACCTTC. The chain uses TRBV6-5 and TRBJ1-2, with a tentative D call TRBD1 (5 bases). CDR3 size: 14 residues. Germline V CDR1 and CDR2: MNHEY, SVGAGI. V lost 2 bases and J lost 4, with 11 bases in between.

The chain uses TRBV11-2 and TRBJ1-2; the D gene is possibly TRBD1 (6 bases). V was pared by 7 bases and J by 5 bases, with 23 bases between. The CDR3 is 16 residues long. Germline-derived CDR1 and CDR2 are SGHAT and FQNNGV. The chain's CDR3 is CASTLTTGTPGYGYTF. Written as DNA, the CDR3 is TGTGCCAGCACTTTGACCACAGGGACCCCAGGGTATGGCTACACCTTC.

This clone appeared a few times. This chain uses TRBV27 with TRBJ2-7; 9 bases fit TRBD1. Germline CDR1 reads MNHEY; CDR2 reads SMNVEV (reference sequence). The CDR3 runs to 16 residues. The junction had 8 bases not matched to a gene; V was cut back by 3 bases and J by 2 bases. CDR3 DNA sequence: TGTGCCAGCAGTTTTACGCCGTGGACAGGGGCCTACGAGCAGTACTTC. This sequence encodes CASSFTPWTGAYEQYF.

The chain joins TRBV11-2 to TRBJ1-1, with D possibly TRBD1 on 5 matching bases. Per the germline V gene, CDR1 is SGHAT and CDR2 is FQNNGV. The CDR3 sequence is 16 residues long. The V end lost 6 bases, the J end lost 11 bases, and 28 bases lay between the germline ends. CDR3 nucleotides: TGTGCCAGCAGTTCTAATCATAATCGGGGGGTGATAGACGCTTTCTTT. Translated: CASSSNHNRGVIDAFF.

This sequence joins TRBV6-6 and TRBJ1-5; weak D call: TRBD1 (6 bases). This CDR3 has 13 residues. Germline lookup yields CDR1 MNHNY and CDR2 SVGAGI (reference sequence). V was clipped by 6 bases and J by 7 bases, with 13 bases between them. CDR3 nucleotide sequence: TGTGCCAGCAGCAGTACAGGGTCCCAGCCCCAGCATTTT. It yields the protein CASSSTGSQPQHF.

The chain joins TRBV7-2 to TRBJ2-1, with TRBD1 matching 8 bases. CDR3 size: 15 residues. With V trimmed by 6 bases and J by 5 bases, 9 bases remained unmatched. Germline assignment: CDR1 SGHTA and CDR2 FQGNSA. The CDR3 here is CASSFQGARNNEQFF. The CDR3 DNA reads TGTGCCAGCAGTTTCCAGGGGGCCCGCAACAATGAGCAGTTCTTC.

The chain uses TRBV13 and TRBJ1-2; D is unclear. Trimming shortened V by 2 bases and J by 4 bases, and 17 bases separated the two germline ends. The CDR3 runs 16 residues. Germline CDR1 reads PRHDT; CDR2 reads FYEKMQ (reference sequence). For the CDR3, the DNA is TGTGCCAGCAGCTTAAAGGTCCTCGGAGTGTCCTATGGCTACACCTTC. This sequence encodes CASSLKVLGVSYGYTF.

The chain links TRBV2 to TRBJ2-3; 14 positions match TRBD2. CDR3 length: 15 residues. V gave up 4 bases and J gave up 5 bases; unmatched junction bases: 2. Germline V gene data show CDR1 as SNHLY and CDR2 as FYNNEI. The CDR3 DNA follows: TGTGCCAGCAGTGGGACTAGCGGGAGGAGAGATACGCAGTATTTT. Amino acids: CASSGTSGRRDTQYF.

The V call is TRBV18, the J call TRBJ2-5; 9 bases line up with TRBD1. Germline CDR1 reads KGHSH; CDR2 reads LQKENI. V lost 3 bases and J lost 2; bases outside the gene matches: 1. CDR3 size: 14 residues. The CDR3 reads CASSPDRGQETQYF. CDR3 in DNA: TGTGCCAGCTCACCCGACAGGGGGCAAGAGACCCAGTACTTC.

The V and J genes are TRBV7-9 and TRBJ1-1; D is ambiguous. CDR1 and CDR2 (germline): SEHNR, FQNEAQ (reference sequence). The CDR3 is 14 residues long. Trimming shortened V by 5 bases and J by 5 bases, and 15 bases separated the two germline ends. Here the CDR3 reads CASSPPLEKTEAFF. DNA for the CDR3: TGTGCCAGCAGCCCCCCCCTGGAGAAGACTGAAGCTTTCTTT.

The rearrangement joins TRBV28 to TRBJ2-7; 9 positions match TRBD2. The length of the CDR3 is 15 residues. Germline V gene sequence: CDR1 MDHEN, CDR2 SYDVKM. V shed 7 bases, J shed 6 bases, and the junction held 13 bases outside the gene matches. As DNA, the CDR3 is TGTGCCAGCAATACCTTGGGGACTAGCCGAAGCGAGCAGTACTTC. Its protein is CASNTLGTSRSEQYF. Based on the CDR3 plus reference TRBV28 and TRBJ2-7, the full variable domain is DVKVTQSSRYLVKRTGEKVFLECVQDMDHENMFWYRQDPGLGLRLIYFSYDVKMKEKGDIPEGYSVSREKKERFSLILESASTNQTSMYLCASNTLGTSRSEQYFGPGTRLTVT.

V is TRBV6-5 and J is TRBJ1-1, with a tentative D call TRBD1 (6 bases). CDR1 and CDR2 from the germline V gene are MNHEY and SVGAGI. V was clipped by 2 bases and J by 4 bases, with 14 bases between them. The CDR3 sequence is 15 residues long. CDR3 bases: TGTGCCAGCAGTTACGGGGGGGGGCAGGGCACTGAAGCTTTCTTT. This sequence encodes CASSYGGGQGTEAFF.